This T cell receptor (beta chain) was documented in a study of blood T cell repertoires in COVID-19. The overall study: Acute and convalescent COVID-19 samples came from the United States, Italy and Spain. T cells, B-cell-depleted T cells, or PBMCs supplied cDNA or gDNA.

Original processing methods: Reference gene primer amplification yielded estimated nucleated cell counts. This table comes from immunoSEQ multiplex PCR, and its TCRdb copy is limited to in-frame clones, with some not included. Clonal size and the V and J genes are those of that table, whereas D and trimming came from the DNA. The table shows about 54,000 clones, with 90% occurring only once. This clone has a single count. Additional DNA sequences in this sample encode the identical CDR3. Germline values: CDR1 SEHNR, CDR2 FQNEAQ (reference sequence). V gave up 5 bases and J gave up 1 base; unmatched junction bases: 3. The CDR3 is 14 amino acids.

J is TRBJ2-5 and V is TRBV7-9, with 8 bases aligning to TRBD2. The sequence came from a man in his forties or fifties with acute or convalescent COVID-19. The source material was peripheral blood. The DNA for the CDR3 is TGTGCCAGCAGCCTCGGACTAGCCCAAGAGACCCAGTACTTC. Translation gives CASSLGLAQETQYF.